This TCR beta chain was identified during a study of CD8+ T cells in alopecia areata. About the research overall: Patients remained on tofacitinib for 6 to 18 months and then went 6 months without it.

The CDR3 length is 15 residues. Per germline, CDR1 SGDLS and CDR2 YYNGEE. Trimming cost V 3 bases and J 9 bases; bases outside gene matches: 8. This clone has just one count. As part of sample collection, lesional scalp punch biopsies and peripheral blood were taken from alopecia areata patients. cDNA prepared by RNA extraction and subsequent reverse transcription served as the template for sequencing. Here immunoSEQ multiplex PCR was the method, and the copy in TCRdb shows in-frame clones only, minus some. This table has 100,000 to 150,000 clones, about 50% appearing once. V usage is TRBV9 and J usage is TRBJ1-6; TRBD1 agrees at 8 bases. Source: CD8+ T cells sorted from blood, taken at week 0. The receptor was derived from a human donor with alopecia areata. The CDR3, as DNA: TGTGCCAGCAGCGCCAGGGGGCAAAGAAGTTCACCCCTCCACTTT. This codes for CASSARGQRSSPLHF.